This T cell receptor (beta chain) was captured by sequencing in a study of blood T cell repertoires in COVID-19. Overall study: Specimens from acute and convalescent COVID-19 originated in the United States, Italy and Spain. PBMCs, B-cell-depleted T cells, or T cells were the source of the cDNA or gDNA that made up the material.

Original data processing: By means of reference gene primer amplification, nucleated cell counts were estimated. Assay used: immunoSEQ multiplex PCR; TCRdb lists only in-frame clones, some missing. The V and J calls and clone size were taken over from that table, and D and trimming were inferred from the DNA. The sample carries 45,000 to 70,000 clones, around 76% recorded once. Sequenced: peripheral blood. This TCR was sampled from a woman aged 55-70 years with acute or convalescent COVID-19.

CDR3 protein: CASSIQGNEQFF. The DNA for the CDR3 is TGTGCCAGCAGCATACAGGGGAATGAGCAGTTCTTC. The chain employs TRBV3-1 (or the pseudogene TRBV3-2) and TRBJ2-1; 7 bases align to TRBD1. Germline CDR1 reads LGHDT; CDR2 reads YNNKEL (reference sequence). V lost 5 bases and J lost 7; bases outside the gene matches: 2. The CDR3 is 12 amino acids.